This is a list of T cell receptor beta chains from one sample in a study of OX40 agonist ivuxolimab in advanced cancers. Libraries were prepared by immunoSEQ multiplex PCR; TCRdb keeps only in-frame clonotypes and omits some of them. The table lists 65,000 to 85,000 clones, about 94% of them singletons. The source was CD4+ or CD8+ T cells sorted from blood, collected in a trial of the OX40 agonist ivuxolimab. These receptors were collected from an adult with an advanced solid tumor such as melanoma, head and neck, liver or kidney cancer. Both conserved end residues are part of each CDR3. The D gene is left open where the match is weak. Part of the rows lack a size; the others show once, few, many or a class for expanded clones.

TRBJ2-7,TRBD2,15,.,TRBV5-1,TGCGCCAGCGCGCCCGGGACTAGCGGATCCTACGAGCAGTACTTC,CASAPGTSGSYEQYF
TRBJ1-1,.,16,once,TRBV9,TGTGCCAGCAGCGTAGGGGGTGGTTTTTCCCCCACTGAAGCTTTCTTT,CASSVGGGFSPTEAFF
TRBJ1-1,.,17,once,TRBV9,TGTGCCAGCAGCCCTTTTTCAGCCGGGACGGGGAACACTGAAGCTTTCTTT,CASSPFSAGTGNTEAFF
TRBJ2-7,TRBD1,15,.,TRBV18,TGTGCCAGCTCACCCGGGACAGGGTACTCCTACGAGCAGTACTTC,CASSPGTGYSYEQYF
TRBJ2-7,.,15,.,TRBV27,TGTGCCAGCAGCCCCATCGGTTTTGGCTCCTACGAGCAGTACTTC,CASSPIGFGSYEQYF
TRBJ2-1,TRBD2,18,.,TRBV7-6,TGTGCCAGCAGCTCGGAAACCGGGACTAGCGGGGGTTACAATGAGCAGTTCTTC,CASSSETGTSGGYNEQFF
TRBJ2-3,.,15,.,TRBV7-8,TGTGCCAGCAGCTTAACCTTCCCTAGCACAGATACGCAGTATTTT,CASSLTFPSTDTQYF
TRBJ1-6,.,14,few,TRBV11-3,TGTGCCAGCAGCTTAGAGGACGGTAATTCACCCCTCCACTTT,CASSLEDGNSPLHF
TRBJ2-7,TRBD1,14,.,TRBV7-9,TGTGCCAGCAGTCGGGGGACAGGGGCTTACGAGCAGTACTTC,CASSRGTGAYEQYF
TRBJ2-7,.,13,once,TRBV6-1,TGTGCCAGCAAGGAGAGGGGACCCTACGAGCAGTACTTC,CASKERGPYEQYF
TRBJ2-7,TRBD2,16,.,TRBV4-3,TGCGCCAGCAGCCAAGCGGTCACTAGCGGTCTCTACGAGCAGTACTTC,CASSQAVTSGLYEQYF
TRBJ1-1,.,12,.,TRBV10-3,TGTGCCATCAGTCCAGGGGTAACTGAAGCTTTCTTT,CAISPGVTEAFF
TRBJ2-3,TRBD1,16,.,TRBV7-9,TGTGCCAGCCGAATTTCCCGGGACAGGGATGCAGATACGCAGTATTTT,CASRISRDRDADTQYF
TRBJ1-2,.,13,.,TRBV7-9,TGTGCCAGCAGCTTATTTACGGCCTATGGCTACACCTTC,CASSLFTAYGYTF
TRBJ2-5,TRBD1,16,once,TRBV27,TGTGCCAGCAGTCCTCTAGGGACAGGAGCCAAAGAGACCCAGTACTTC,CASSPLGTGAKETQYF
TRBJ1-5,.,14,.,TRBV28,TGTGCCAGCAGTTTTCACGTTAGCAATCAGCCCCAGCATTTT,CASSFHVSNQPQHF
TRBJ2-7,.,14,.,TRBV4-1,TGCGCCAGCAGCCAAGAGGCAGGGGCCTACGAGCAGTACTTC,CASSQEAGAYEQYF
TRBJ2-2,TRBD1,14,.,TRBV29-1,TGCAGCGTTGTGGGGACAGGGGTAACCGGGGAGCTGTTTTTT,CSVVGTGVTGELFF
TRBJ2-7,.,14,.,TRBV5-1,TGCGCCAGCAGCTTGGGGGAAAGCTCCTACGAGCAGTACTTC,CASSLGESSYEQYF
TRBJ2-3,TRBD2,16,.,TRBV5-8,TGTGCCAGCAGCTTGGGGGTTAGCGGGGTGCCAGATACGCAGTATTTT,CASSLGVSGVPDTQYF
TRBJ1-2,TRBD1,13,.,TRBV6-5,TGTGCCAGCAAACAGGGGGTAACCTATGGCTACACCTTC,CASKQGVTYGYTF
TRBJ1-2,TRBD1,11,.,TRBV20-1,TGCAGTGCCGGGGACAGCAATGGCTACACCTTC,CSAGDSNGYTF
TRBJ2-7,.,15,.,TRBV7-9,TGTGCCAGCCGACTTGGGACTGGGGTCTCCTACGAGCAGTACTTC,CASRLGTGVSYEQYF
TRBJ2-3,TRBD2,15,.,TRBV7-3,TGTGCCAGCAGCTTTGATAGCGGGGCCAGAGATACGCAGTATTTT,CASSFDSGARDTQYF
TRBJ2-3,.,11,.,TRBV6-5,TGTGCCAGTACAGCGGCCAATACGCAGTATTTT,CASTAANTQYF
TRBJ2-3,TRBD1,15,once,TRBV7-6,TGTGCCAGCAGCGGAGGGCAGGGGGCCCCAGATACGCAGTATTTT,CASSGGQGAPDTQYF
TRBJ1-2,TRBD1,16,.,TRBV9,TGTGCCAGCAGCGTTACAGGGGCGTCCGGATCCTATGGCTACACCTTC,CASSVTGASGSYGYTF
TRBJ2-5,TRBD1,14,.,TRBV4-1,TGCGCCAGCAGCCAGACGACAGGGGGGGGGACCCAGTACTTC,CASSQTTGGGTQYF
TRBJ2-3,TRBD1,19,.,TRBV15,TGTGCCACCAGCAGAGCCCCCCGGGACAGGGGATGGGGCACAGATACGCAGTATTTT,CATSRAPRDRGWGTDTQYF
TRBJ2-3,TRBD2,14,.,TRBV19,TGTGCCAGTAGCGATAGCGGGGGGGTGGATACGCAGTATTTT,CASSDSGGVDTQYF
TRBJ1-1,.,12,.,TRBV5-1,TGCGCCAGCTGGGAGGGGGGCACTGAAGCTTTCTTT,CASWEGGTEAFF
TRBJ2-7,TRBD1,15,.,TRBV6-5,TGTGCCAGCAGTTACTCCCCGACAGGGACCTACGAGCAGTACTTC,CASSYSPTGTYEQYF
TRBJ1-5,.,12,.,TRBV9,TGTGCCAGCAGCCAAGGCAGTCAGCCCCAGCATTTT,CASSQGSQPQHF
TRBJ2-7,.,16,.,TRBV2,TGTGCCAGCAGTGAAGAACTGGACAGCTTTGTCTACGAGCAGTACTTC,CASSEELDSFVYEQYF
TRBJ2-1,.,16,.,TRBV11-1,TGTGCCAGCAGCCTAAGGAGGGCGGCATCCTACAATGAGCAGTTCTTC,CASSLRRAASYNEQFF
TRBJ2-5,.,15,.,TRBV11-2,TGTGCCAGCAGCTTAGATCAAATAACCCAAGAGACCCAGTACTTC,CASSLDQITQETQYF
TRBJ2-7,TRBD1,15,.,TRBV25-1,TGTGCCAGCAGTGGCACCAGGGGGCGCGGATACGAGCAGTACTTC,CASSGTRGRGYEQYF
TRBJ1-2,.,15,.,TRBV5-1,TGCGCCAGCAGGGATTCGGCCGAACAAATTTATGGCTACACCTTC,CASRDSAEQIYGYTF
TRBJ1-1,.,14,once,TRBV11-3,TGTGCCAGCAGCTCGGGGGAGGAGCTCACTGAAGCTTTCTTT,CASSSGEELTEAFF
TRBJ1-2,.,16,.,TRBV27,TGTGCCAGCAGTTTATCTGAGGGGACCTTAACCTATGGCTACACCTTC,CASSLSEGTLTYGYTF
TRBJ1-1,.,11,.,TRBV5-1,TGCGCCAGCTCCTCGGGGGCTGAAGCTTTCTTT,CASSSGAEAFF
TRBJ1-3,.,15,.,TRBV19,TGTGCCAGTAGTCACCCGGGACTGATTGGAAACACCATATATTTT,CASSHPGLIGNTIYF
TRBJ2-5,.,15,once,TRBV5-8,TGTGCCAGGCGGGCCGGACAAACCAACGGGGAGACCCAGTACTTC,CARRAGQTNGETQYF
TRBJ2-7,.,12,.,TRBV13,TGTGCCAGCAGCTTAGGGATTTACGAGCAGTACTTC,CASSLGIYEQYF
TRBJ1-6,TRBD1,17,once,TRBV5-6,TGTGCCAGCAGCTCTCCGGACAGGGTCCTAAATGATTCACCCCTCCACTTT,CASSSPDRVLNDSPLHF
TRBJ2-5,TRBD2,17,.,TRBV27,TGTGCCAGCAGTTACGGGGCGCTAGCGGGGGTCCAAGAGACCCAGTACTTC,CASSYGALAGVQETQYF
TRBJ2-7,.,15,.,TRBV9,TGTGCCAGCAGCGTAGCGGGATCTAACTCCTACGAGCAGTACTTC,CASSVAGSNSYEQYF
TRBJ1-2,.,15,.,TRBV7-3,TGTGCCAGCAGCCCGTCCCAGGGGTTAAACTATGGCTACACCTTC,CASSPSQGLNYGYTF
TRBJ1-1,TRBD1,15,.,TRBV13,TGTGCCAGCAGCTCGCAGGGGGCGGGTTGGACTGAAGCTTTCTTT,CASSSQGAGWTEAFF
TRBJ1-5,.,13,.,TRBV6-5,TGTGCCAGCAGTTACGTCGGTAATCAGCCCCAGCATTTT,CASSYVGNQPQHF
TRBJ2-7,.,14,.,TRBV27,TGTGCCAGCAGTTTCGCGGACGGATCCTACGAGCAGTACTTC,CASSFADGSYEQYF
TRBJ2-7,.,9,.,TRBV7-9,TGTGCCAGCAGCCCCCCCCTGTACTTC,CASSPPLYF
TRBJ2-7,.,17,.,TRBV11-3,TGTGCCAGCAGCTTAAGTAGGGGTCAGAAGTGGAACTACGAGCAGTACTTC,CASSLSRGQKWNYEQYF
TRBJ2-5,.,14,.,TRBV7-9,TGTGCCAGCAGCTTGGACTTTTTACAAGAGACCCAGTACTTC,CASSLDFLQETQYF
TRBJ1-2,TRBD1,15,.,TRBV6-1,TGTGCCAGCAGTGAAGTGGGGCAGGGGGGTGGTGGCTACACCTTC,CASSEVGQGGGGYTF